These 25 T cell receptor beta chains were all obtained from the same sample, sequenced in a study of T cell repertoires in cytomegalovirus infection. The antigens these receptors bind are not known. TCRdb reprocessed the reads with MiXCR, giving one entry per CDR3 protein. The data contain 700,000 to 850,000 distinct CDR3 sequences, 32% of them singletons. The input for sequencing was cultured CD8+ T cells from PBMCs, taken from culture after CMV antigen stimulation. The receptors were gathered from a human donor in good health (CMV status not recorded). Some clones in this sample may be carry-over from other donors' samples.

Many counts were recorded for this clonotype. The chain is built from TRBV7-2 and TRBJ1-5; perhaps TRBD1 as D (5 bases). The CDR3 totals 13 residues. The V gene lost 1 base and the J gene lost 5 bases, with 6 bases spanning the gap. CDR1 and CDR2 (germline): SGHTA, FQGNSA. CDR3 nucleotides: TGTGCCAGCAGCTTAGGACAGTATCAGCCCCAGCATTTT. It translates to CASSLGQYQPQHF.

The chain is built from TRBV19 and TRBJ2-7; D unresolved. The CDR3 has 15 amino acids. V was trimmed by 0 bases and J by 9 bases, leaving 18 bases between them. CDR1 is LNHDA and CDR2 is SQIVND in the germline V gene (reference sequence). The CDR3 here is CASSIDLTGLSGQYF. The CDR3 bases are TGTGCCAGTAGTATAGATCTTACCGGGCTTAGTGGGCAGTACTTC.

This clonotype has only a few counts. The chain carries TRBV10-3 and TRBJ2-5, with 7 bases lining up with TRBD1. In germline, CDR1 is ENHRY, CDR2 SYGVKD. V trimming: 3 bases; J trimming: 2 bases; junction bases outside the gene matches: 9. The CDR3 has 16 residues. The CDR3 protein is CAISDSERDSQETQYF. CDR3 nucleotides: TGTGCCATCAGTGACAGTGAAAGGGACAGTCAAGAGACCCAGTACTTC.

In nucleotides, the CDR3 is TGTGCCAGCAGGTCGGGACAGAAAAACACCATATATTTT. Translating it yields CASRSGQKNTIYF. The V call is TRBV12-3 or TRBV12-4, the J call TRBJ1-3; 7 bases match TRBD1. J was trimmed by 6 bases and V by 6 bases; bases with no gene match: 5. This CDR3 spans 13 amino acids.

The chain links TRBV27 to TRBJ1-6; TRBD1 matches 7 bases. V lost 0 bases to trimming and J lost 3 bases; unmatched junction nucleotides: 2. The germline V gene has CDR1 MNHEY and CDR2 SMNVEV (reference sequence). The length of the CDR3 is 16 residues. The DNA of the CDR3 is TGTGCCAGCAGTTTATCGGCAGGGGGCTATAATTCACCCCTCCACTTT. Residues: CASSLSAGGYNSPLHF.

The V and J genes are TRBV20-1 and TRBJ2-1; D possibly corresponds to TRBD2 (5 bases). CDR1 is DFQATT, CDR2 SNEGSKA, per germline (reference sequence). There are 14 residues in the CDR3. V was trimmed by 0 bases and J by 8 bases, leaving 14 bases between them. This CDR3 is CSARDEDYRDEQFF. For the CDR3, the DNA is TGCAGTGCTAGAGATGAAGACTATAGGGATGAGCAGTTCTTC.

The chain couples TRBV13 to TRBJ2-2; D gene ambiguous. The CDR3 has 12 residues. Trimming took off 5 bases at V and 7 bases at J, with 8 bases between the two ends. CDR1 and CDR2 from the germline V gene are PRHDT and FYEKMQ (reference sequence). CDR3 amino acids: CASSQEHGELFF. The CDR3 DNA is TGTGCCAGCAGCCAGGAGCACGGGGAGCTGTTTTTT.

This rearrangement joins TRBV7-6 to TRBJ1-1; D gene unclear. The CDR3 loop spans 14 amino acids. Germline CDR1 is SGHVS and CDR2 is FNYEAQ. Between the trimmed V and J ends, which lost 1 base and 6 bases, there was a span of 12 bases. In DNA form, the CDR3 reads TGTGCCAGCAGCTTAGAGTCCAGAGCTGCTGAAGCTTTCTTT. As protein: CASSLESRAAEAFF. The whole variable domain, remainder taken from reference TRBV7-6 and TRBJ1-1, is GAGVSQSPRYKVTKRGQDVALRCDPISGHVSLYWYRQALGQGPEFLTYFNYEAQQDKSGLPNDRFSAERPEGSISTLTIQRTEQRDSAMYRCASSLESRAAEAFFGQGTRLTVV.

There are a few counts of this clonotype. The V gene is TRBV5-4, the J gene TRBJ1-1; D not certain. The CDR3 covers 12 residues. The germline V gene has CDR1 SGHNT and CDR2 YYREEE (reference sequence). V lost 0 bases to trimming and J lost 6 bases, with 6 bases between them. The CDR3 DNA reads TGTGCCAGCAGCTTGGACGCTTCTGAAGCTTTCTTT. This translates into CASSLDASEAFF. The variable domain in full, completed from reference TRBV5-4 and TRBJ1-1, reads ETGVTQSPTHLIKTRGQQVTLRCSSQSGHNTVSWYQQALGQGPQFIFQYYREEENGRGNFPPRFSGLQFPNYSSELNVNALELDDSALYLCASSLDASEAFFGQGTRLTVV.

This clonotype was detected only a few times. V usage is TRBV19 and J usage is TRBJ1-2, with 9 bases that match TRBD1. CDR1 is LNHDA and CDR2 is SQIVND in the germline V gene (reference sequence). Trimming removed 10 bases from V and 5 bases from J; junction bases left unmatched: 8. This CDR3 is 13 amino acids long. This CDR3 reads CATGQGRGYGYTF. CDR3 in DNA: TGTGCCACCGGACAGGGGAGAGGATATGGCTACACCTTC.

This chain links TRBV28 with TRBJ1-5; 10 bases map to TRBD1. This CDR3 region has 17 residues. The J segment lost 10 bases and the V segment lost 6 bases, leaving 18 bases of the junction unmatched. Looked up from germline, CDR1 is MDHEN and CDR2 is SYDVKM. CDR3: CASRPGTGALSFYPQHF. DNA for the CDR3: TGTGCCAGCAGGCCCGGGACAGGGGCCCTCTCCTTTTATCCCCAGCATTTT.

CDR3 DNA: TGTGCCACCCGGGGTCTGAGGGGCTACACCTTC. Encoded protein: CATRGLRGYTF. V usage is TRBV2 and J usage is TRBJ1-2; D ambiguous. The CDR3 extends over 11 amino acids. CDR1 is SNHLY, CDR2 FYNNEI, per germline. The ends were cut back, 10 bases at V and 8 bases at J, with 14 bases in the middle.

This clonotype showed up many times. J is TRBJ2-1 and V is TRBV7-8; 9 bases map to TRBD2. V lost 8 bases, J lost 0 bases, and 8 bases stayed unmatched. Germline assignment: CDR1 SGHVS and CDR2 FQNEAQ. This CDR3 contains 16 residues. The CDR3 DNA reads TGTGCCAGCGGGGCTACTAGCGGGCCCTCCTACAATGAGCAGTTCTTC. As protein: CASGATSGPSYNEQFF.

This chain joins TRBV13 and TRBJ2-3; 13 nucleotides match TRBD2. The J segment lost 2 bases and the V segment lost 4 bases, leaving 3 bases of the junction unmatched. CDR1 PRHDT and CDR2 FYEKMQ come from the germline V gene (reference sequence). The CDR3 covers 16 residues. This CDR3 reads CASSWGTSGATDTQYF. CDR3 bases: TGTGCCAGCAGCTGGGGGACTAGCGGGGCCACAGATACGCAGTATTTT.

This chain links TRBV12-3 or TRBV12-4 with TRBJ1-1; a possible D gene is TRBD1 (6 bases). The CDR3 is made up of 12 amino acids. The V end was cut by 6 bases, the J end by 6 bases, with 11 bases between. CDR3 residues: CASSTGSPEAFF. The CDR3 DNA reads as TGTGCCAGCAGCACAGGGTCCCCTGAAGCTTTCTTT.

This clonotype was recorded at least ten times. V gene TRBV7-2 combines with J gene TRBJ1-1; no clear D gene. The CDR3 has 14 residues. V was shortened by 2 bases and J by 6 bases, with 13 bases between the two germline ends. CDR1 is SGHTA and CDR2 is FQGNSA in the germline V gene. The CDR3 sequence: CASSLKKERAEAFF. The CDR3 coding sequence is TGTGCCAGCAGCTTAAAAAAGGAGCGGGCTGAAGCTTTCTTT.

This clonotype came up a few times. The chain employs TRBV7-9 and TRBJ1-2; 10 bases match TRBD1. Germline V gene sequence: CDR1 SEHNR, CDR2 FQNEAQ (reference sequence). The CDR3 runs to 15 residues. With V trimmed by 4 bases and J by 8 bases, 10 bases remained unmatched. The CDR3 coding sequence is TGTGCCAGCAGCTCCTCCGGGACAGGGGAGGGGGGCTACACCTTC. Translating it yields CASSSSGTGEGGYTF.

The chain carries TRBV5-5 and TRBJ1-1, with a weak D call TRBD1 (5 bases). CDR3 length: 13 residues. Germline V gene data show CDR1 as SGHKS and CDR2 as YYEKEE (reference sequence). The ends were cut back, 4 bases at V and 6 bases at J, with 13 bases in the middle. The CDR3 coding sequence is TGTGCCAGCAGCCTCTCGGGACTCCCTGAAGCTTTCTTT. It codes for CASSLSGLPEAFF. Using reference TRBV5-5 and TRBJ1-1 for the parts outside the CDR3, the full variable domain is DAGVTQSPTHLIKTRGQQVTLRCSPISGHKSVSWYQQVLGQGPQFIFQYYEKEERGRGNFPDRFSARQFPNYSSELNVNALLLGDSALYLCASSLSGLPEAFFGQGTRLTVV.

The V and J genes are TRBV3-1 and TRBJ2-7; possible D gene TRBD2, 6 bases. The CDR3 is made up of 15 amino acids. Germline CDR1 and CDR2: LGHDT and YNNKEL (reference sequence). The germline V and J ends were trimmed by 1 base and 2 bases, with 12 bases remaining between them. CDR3 residues: CASSQVRRGAYEQYF. CDR3 bases: TGTGCCAGCAGCCAAGTTCGGCGGGGAGCCTACGAGCAGTACTTC.

This clonotype was seen just once. The chain has TRBV4-1 and TRBJ1-1, with D uncertain. V gave up 4 bases and J gave up 7 bases, with 13 bases separating them. This CDR3 is built from 13 residues. Germline lookup yields CDR1 MGHRA and CDR2 YSYEKL. CDR3 DNA: TGCGCCAGCAGCCCATTACCGGTCATTGAAGCTTTCTTT. Amino acid sequence: CASSPLPVIEAFF.

This chain uses TRBV19 with TRBJ1-1; TRBD1 is a possible D gene (6 bases). This CDR3 comprises 12 residues. Per germline, CDR1 LNHDA and CDR2 SQIVND (reference sequence). V was shortened by 10 bases and J by 5 bases, with 14 bases between the two germline ends. Written as DNA, the CDR3 is TGTGCCACCGGACAGCCCATGACTGAAGCTTTCTTT. Translation: CATGQPMTEAFF.

The V and J genes are TRBV7-9 and TRBJ1-4, with D possibly matching TRBD1 (5 bases). The V gene's germline CDR1 is SEHNR and CDR2 FQNEAQ (reference sequence). There are 13 residues in the CDR3. V lost 5 bases to trimming and J lost 7 bases, with 11 bases between them. The CDR3 loop reads CASSQGSSEKLFF. The DNA of the CDR3 is TGTGCCAGCAGCCAGGGCTCAAGTGAAAAACTGTTTTTT. Full variable domain (missing parts from reference TRBV7-9 and TRBJ1-4): DTGVSQNPRHKITKRGQNVTFRCDPISEHNRLYWYRQTLGQGPEFLTYFQNEAQLEKSRLLSDRFSAERPKGSFSTLEIQRTEQGDSAMYLCASSQGSSEKLFFGSGTQLSVL.

The sample holds a few counts of this clonotype. The chain employs TRBV27 and TRBJ2-7; 8 nucleotides match TRBD1. Germline CDR1 MNHEY, CDR2 SMNVEV (reference sequence). V lost 2 bases, J lost 3 bases, and 3 bases stayed unmatched. This CDR3 spans 14 amino acids. DNA for the CDR3: TGTGCCAGCAGTTTAATAACAGGGGGCTACGAGCAGTACTTC. Translated: CASSLITGGYEQYF.

This clonotype was found a few times. This rearrangement joins TRBV5-1 to TRBJ1-2; TRBD1 matches 9 bases. CDR3 length equals 15 residues. Looked up from germline, CDR1 is SGHRS and CDR2 is YFSETQ. V lost 1 base, J lost 5 bases, and 6 bases stayed unmatched. CDR3 protein: CASSLSGQGTYGYTF. The CDR3 region has the DNA TGCGCCAGCAGCTTGTCAGGACAGGGGACGTATGGCTACACCTTC.

This clonotype was recorded a few times. The rearrangement uses TRBV4-1 and TRBJ2-3, with a tentative D call TRBD2 (5 bases). This CDR3 is built from 18 residues. Germline CDR1 reads MGHRA; CDR2 reads YSYEKL. Trimming cost V 0 bases and J 3 bases, with 19 bases left between them. DNA for the CDR3: TGCGCCAGCAGCCAAGAGAGACCCGGACTGAGCTTGACAGATACGCAGTATTTT. Translated: CASSQERPGLSLTDTQYF.